These T cell receptor beta chains were read from a single sample in a study of beta chain features in type 1 diabetes. TCRdb's copy holds only in-frame clones and misses some; the assay was immunoSEQ multiplex PCR. The sample contains 450,000 to 600,000 clones, around 30% of which appear only once. Sequences were obtained from naive CD4+ T cells from blood. These receptors came from a young man in good health. CDR3s include the opening cysteine and the closing phenylalanine or tryptophan. D genes are given only for firm matches. Not every row has a clone size; where given, it reads once, few, many or a size class.

D gene: TRBD2
J gene: TRBJ2-7
clone size: .
V gene: TRBV2
CDR3 DNA: TGTGCCAGCAGTGTTCTAGCGGTCTACGAGCAGTACTTC
CDR3 protein: CASSVLAVYEQYF

D gene: .
J gene: TRBJ1-1
clone size: .
V gene: TRBV30
CDR3 DNA: TGTGCCTGGAGTAGGGGGGGCGCAGGGAACACTGAAGCTTTCTTT
CDR3 protein: CAWSRGGAGNTEAFF

D gene: TRBD2
J gene: TRBJ2-1
clone size: .
V gene: TRBV18
CDR3 DNA: TGTGCCAGCTCAACTAGCGTTAGCTCCTACAATGAGCAGTTCTTC
CDR3 protein: CASSTSVSSYNEQFF

D gene: TRBD1
J gene: TRBJ1-1
clone size: .
V gene: TRBV5-1
CDR3 DNA: TGCGCCAGCAGTCAGGGGGCTTCGAACACTGAAGCTTTCTTT
CDR3 protein: CASSQGASNTEAFF

D gene: TRBD1
J gene: TRBJ2-1
clone size: .
V gene: TRBV28
CDR3 DNA: TGTGCCAGCAGTTCCCCGGGACAGGGGGAAGGTGAGCAGTTCTTC
CDR3 protein: CASSSPGQGEGEQFF

D gene: TRBD2
J gene: TRBJ2-7
clone size: .
V gene: TRBV29-1
CDR3 DNA: TGCAGCGCTGGAGGACCCCGGGGGGACGAGCAGTACTTC
CDR3 protein: CSAGGPRGDEQYF

D gene: TRBD2
J gene: TRBJ2-5
clone size: few
V gene: TRBV13
CDR3 DNA: TGTGCCAGCAGCTTAGCCCAAACTAGCGGCCACAAGACCCAGTACTTC
CDR3 protein: CASSLAQTSGHKTQYF

D gene: .
J gene: TRBJ1-3
clone size: .
V gene: TRBV28
CDR3 DNA: TGTGCCAGCAGTTTGGGGTCCTCTGGAAACACCATATATTTT
CDR3 protein: CASSLGSSGNTIYF

D gene: .
J gene: TRBJ2-3
clone size: .
V gene: TRBV11-2
CDR3 DNA: TGTGCCAGCAGCCATCCCGCTAGCGCCTATACGCAGTATTTT
CDR3 protein: CASSHPASAYTQYF

D gene: .
J gene: TRBJ1-4
clone size: few
V gene: TRBV7-9
CDR3 DNA: TGTGCCAGCAGGATGGGTACTCTTGCAACTAATGAAAAACTGTTTTTT
CDR3 protein: CASRMGTLATNEKLFF

D gene: .
J gene: TRBJ2-7
clone size: .
V gene: TRBV7-2
CDR3 DNA: TGTGCCAGCAGCTTAGGGCGGACCTACGAGCAGTACTTC
CDR3 protein: CASSLGRTYEQYF

D gene: .
J gene: TRBJ1-5
clone size: .
V gene: TRBV4-1
CDR3 DNA: TGCGCCAGCAGCCGATCAGGGTTCCAGCCCCAGCATTTT
CDR3 protein: CASSRSGFQPQHF

D gene: .
J gene: TRBJ2-1
clone size: .
V gene: TRBV4-2
CDR3 DNA: TGTGCCAGCAGCCAAGATCGTAGATCCTACAATGAGCAGTTCTTC
CDR3 protein: CASSQDRRSYNEQFF

D gene: .
J gene: TRBJ2-5
clone size: .
V gene: TRBV29-1
CDR3 DNA: TGCAGCGCTACGACCAGACTGCCCCAAGAGACCCAGTACTTC
CDR3 protein: CSATTRLPQETQYF

D gene: .
J gene: TRBJ1-2
clone size: few
V gene: TRBV29-1
CDR3 DNA: TGCAGCGTTTTGGACAGTAGCAGCTATGGCTACACCTTC
CDR3 protein: CSVLDSSSYGYTF

D gene: .
J gene: TRBJ2-1
clone size: .
V gene: TRBV29-1
CDR3 DNA: TGCAGTGTGGGACGCAGGTATGAGCAGTTCTTC
CDR3 protein: CSVGRRYEQFF

D gene: .
J gene: TRBJ2-1
clone size: .
V gene: TRBV19
CDR3 DNA: TGTGCCAGCGGGGGGCAATCGCACAATGAGCAGTTCTTC
CDR3 protein: CASGGQSHNEQFF

D gene: .
J gene: TRBJ2-1
clone size: few
V gene: TRBV7-2
CDR3 DNA: TGTGCCAGCAGCTCGCGCAGAGCATTATACAATGAGCAGTTCTTC
CDR3 protein: CASSSRRALYNEQFF

D gene: TRBD1
J gene: TRBJ2-7
clone size: .
V gene: TRBV15
CDR3 DNA: TGTGCCACCAGCAGAGCGGGACAGGGACGAACCTACGAGCAGTACTTC
CDR3 protein: CATSRAGQGRTYEQYF

D gene: .
J gene: TRBJ1-1
clone size: .
V gene: TRBV25-1
CDR3 DNA: TGTGCCAGCAGCAGGGACACTGAAGCTTTCTTT
CDR3 protein: CASSRDTEAFF

D gene: .
J gene: TRBJ2-1
clone size: .
V gene: TRBV25-1
CDR3 DNA: TGTGCCAGCAGTGAATACCCCGTAAGAAATGAGCAGTTCTTC
CDR3 protein: CASSEYPVRNEQFF

D gene: TRBD1
J gene: TRBJ2-7
clone size: .
V gene: TRBV27
CDR3 DNA: TGTGCCAGCAGTCTCAGAACGGGACAGGGTTTCTACGAGCAGTACTTC
CDR3 protein: CASSLRTGQGFYEQYF

D gene: TRBD1
J gene: TRBJ2-2
clone size: .
V gene: TRBV29-1
CDR3 DNA: TGCAGCGCCAAGGACAGGGGAGTCCTTGGCACCGGGGAGCTGTTTTTT
CDR3 protein: CSAKDRGVLGTGELFF

D gene: TRBD2
J gene: TRBJ2-7
clone size: .
V gene: TRBV28
CDR3 DNA: TGTGCCAGCAGTAGCGGGAGGAACTACTACGAGCAGTACTTC
CDR3 protein: CASSSGRNYYEQYF

D gene: TRBD2
J gene: TRBJ2-7
clone size: .
V gene: TRBV7-9
CDR3 DNA: TGTGCCACCGAGCGGGGACGCTCCTACGAGCAGTACTTC
CDR3 protein: CATERGRSYEQYF

D gene: TRBD2
J gene: TRBJ2-1
clone size: .
V gene: TRBV30
CDR3 DNA: TGTGCCTGGAGTGGGTTTGGCGGGAGAGGCAACAATGAGCAGTTCTTC
CDR3 protein: CAWSGFGGRGNNEQFF

D gene: .
J gene: TRBJ2-1
clone size: .
V gene: TRBV5-1
CDR3 DNA: TGCGCCAGCAGCTTGGTCGGGACGACGGTCGATGAGCAGTTCTTC
CDR3 protein: CASSLVGTTVDEQFF